This TCR beta chain was obtained from a study of CD8+ T cells in alopecia areata. Turning to the study itself: The study gave treated patients oral tofacitinib at 5 to 10 mg twice daily.

CDR1 and CDR2 (germline): SEHNR, FQNEAQ (reference sequence). Germline trimming cut 5 bases from V and 0 bases from J; bases unmatched to any gene: 7. The CDR3 covers 16 residues. Researchers took lesional scalp punch biopsies and peripheral blood from people who were alopecia areata patients. TCR sequencing used cDNA made by reverse transcription of extracted RNA. Method: immunoSEQ multiplex PCR; TCRdb's copy keeps in-frame clones and lacks some. The table lists under 20,000 clones, 60% to 80% of them singletons. This clone is a singleton in its sample. Sample: skin, taken at week 0. The sequence derives from a human donor with alopecia areata. V usage is TRBV7-9 and J usage is TRBJ2-7, with TRBD2 matching over 10 bases. In nucleotides, the CDR3 is TGTGCCAGCAGCCCGAGGACTAGCGGTTACTCCTACGAGCAGTACTTC. This codes for CASSPRTSGYSYEQYF.